Below, 9 T cell receptor beta chains from the same sample are listed, as sequenced in a study of shared clonotypes between healthy human individuals. Clones were read by immunoSEQ multiplex PCR, and TCRdb kept only the in-frame ones, dropping some. The table shows a few million clones, with around nine tenths occurring only once. The source material was naive CD4+ T cells sorted from blood. Subset indicated: CD45RA+ positively selected. The receptors shown here come from a man aged 18 to 30 in good health.

The chain is built from TRBV20-1 and TRBJ2-7; D unresolved. Germline V gene lookup returns CDR1 DFQATT and CDR2 SNEGSKA (reference sequence). V gave up 3 bases and J gave up 7 bases, with 10 bases separating them. The CDR3 loop spans 11 amino acids. CDR3 loop: CSARDPIEQYF. Written as DNA, the CDR3 is TGCAGTGCTAGGGACCCGATAGAGCAGTACTTC.

Regarding this clone: This CDR3 is also generated by other DNA sequences in the sample. V is TRBV30 and J is TRBJ1-3; no reliable D call. Germline lookup yields CDR1 GTSNPN and CDR2 SVGIG (reference sequence). V was trimmed by 0 bases and J by 0 bases, leaving 9 bases between them. This CDR3 comprises 15 residues. CDR3 region: CAWSVAGSSGNTIYF. In DNA form, the CDR3 reads TGTGCCTGGAGTGTGGCGGGGAGCTCTGGAAACACCATATATTTT.

This clone was observed once. The chain uses TRBV7-8 and TRBJ2-7, with TRBD1 matching 8 bases. Germline values: CDR1 SGHVS, CDR2 FQNEAQ. The CDR3 runs 15 residues. J gave up 3 bases and V 4 bases, and 8 bases lay outside the gene matches. CDR3 loop: CASSSTTQGVYEQYF. The CDR3 coding sequence is TGTGCCAGCAGCTCGACAACACAGGGGGTCTACGAGCAGTACTTC. Supplemented by reference TRBV7-8 and TRBJ2-7, the full variable domain reads GAGVSQSPRYKVAKRGQDVALRCDPISGHVSLFWYQQALGQGPEFLTYFQNEAQLDKSGLPSDRFFAERPEGSVSTLKIQRTQQEDSAVYLCASSSTTQGVYEQYFGPGTRLTVT.

The chain employs TRBV5-6 and TRBJ1-2; D call uncertain. CDR3 length: 16 residues. CDR1 is SGHDT and CDR2 is YYEEEE in the germline V gene. Trimming shortened V by 0 bases and J by 0 bases, and 12 bases separated the two germline ends. This CDR3 reads CASSLGWRRTNYGYTF. The CDR3 DNA reads as TGTGCCAGCAGCTTGGGGTGGCGACGTACTAACTATGGCTACACCTTC. Supplemented by reference TRBV5-6 and TRBJ1-2, the full variable domain reads DAGVTQSPTHLIKTRGQQVTLRCSPKSGHDTVSWYQQALGQGPQFIFQYYEEEERQRGNFPDRFSGHQFPNYSSELNVNALLLGDSALYLCASSLGWRRTNYGYTFGSGTRLTVV.

The V call is TRBV10-3, the J call TRBJ2-1; 11 positions match TRBD2. Trimming at V came to 0 bases and at J to 7 bases, leaving 5 bases not matched to a gene. The CDR3 runs to 16 residues. Germline lookup yields CDR1 ENHRY and CDR2 SYGVKD. DNA of the CDR3: TGTGCCATCAGTGAGTCCTTAGCGGGAGGGAAGAATGAGCAGTTCTTC. Its protein is CAISESLAGGKNEQFF.

V and J are TRBV2 and TRBJ1-1; D ambiguous. This CDR3 is built from 11 residues. The germline V gene has CDR1 SNHLY and CDR2 FYNNEI. The V gene lost 8 bases and the J gene lost 6 bases, with 10 bases spanning the gap. Here the CDR3 reads CASLQLAEAFF. The CDR3, as DNA: TGTGCCAGCCTTCAGTTGGCTGAAGCTTTCTTT.

This clone has only one observation. Here the CDR3 DNA reads TGTGCCAGCAGCTCAACCACCGGGACAGGGGGAAACACTGAAGCTTTCTTT. Translating gives CASSSTTGTGGNTEAFF. This chain uses TRBV9 with TRBJ1-1; 11 bases map to TRBD1. V was pared by 4 bases and J by 2 bases, with 10 bases of the junction left unmatched. Germline V gives CDR1 SGDLS, CDR2 YYNGEE. The CDR3 is made up of 17 amino acids. Variable domain in full (rest from reference TRBV9 and TRBJ1-1): DSGVTQTPKHLITATGQRVTLRCSPRSGDLSVYWYQQSLDQGLQFLIQYYNGEERAKGNILERFSAQQFPDLHSELNLSSLELGDSALYFCASSSTTGTGGNTEAFFGQGTRLTVV.

The chain uses TRBV18 and TRBJ2-2; 7 bases match TRBD1. CDR3 length: 15 residues. After removal of 8 bases from V and 0 bases from J, the junction contained 6 bases not matched to a gene. CDR1 KGHSH and CDR2 LQKENI come from the germline V gene. CDR3 nucleotides: TGTGCCAGCACGACCGGGACAGCGAACACCGGGGAGCTGTTTTTT. Translated, it gives CASTTGTANTGELFF.

The rearrangement links TRBV25-1 to TRBJ1-1; D gene uncertain. With 3 bases removed from V and 5 bases from J, the gap between germline ends came to 7 bases. Germline lookup yields CDR1 MGHDK and CDR2 SYGVNS. The CDR3 has 12 residues. The CDR3 nucleotides are TGTGCCAGCAGTGACGCCTGGACTGAAGCTTTCTTT. As protein: CASSDAWTEAFF.